These 7 T cell receptor beta chains were all obtained from the same sample, sequenced in a study of T cell changes during pregnancy in multiple sclerosis. Here immunoSEQ multiplex PCR was the method, and the copy in TCRdb shows in-frame clones only, minus some. The sample includes roughly 110,000 clones, under 95% of them seen just once. The starting material was peripheral blood, obtained before pregnancy. These receptors came from a female donor with multiple sclerosis, enrolled in a pregnancy study.

The chain has TRBV5-6 and TRBJ2-3; 9 nucleotides align to TRBD2. The CDR3 consists of 16 residues. Germline V CDR1 and CDR2: SGHDT, YYEEEE. V trimming: 0 bases; J trimming: 5 bases; junction bases outside the gene matches: 7. The CDR3 sequence: CASSLVAAGGRDTQYF. The CDR3 bases are TGTGCCAGCAGCTTGGTAGCAGCGGGGGGCAGAGATACGCAGTATTTT.

This clone occurred a few times. CDR3 residues: CASSFIYSTGELFF. The DNA of the CDR3 is TGTGCCAGCAGCTTCATTTATAGCACCGGGGAGCTGTTTTTT. The rearrangement links TRBV13 to TRBJ2-2; D is ambiguous. Trimming removed 3 bases from V and 4 bases from J, with 9 bases in between. The CDR3 spans 14 residues. CDR1 is PRHDT, CDR2 FYEKMQ, per germline (reference sequence).

In DNA, the CDR3 is TGTGCCAGCAGTTCTGCCGGGACAGGGTTCACAGATACGCAGTATTTT. Its translation: CASSSAGTGFTDTQYF. This rearrangement joins TRBV28 to TRBJ2-3, with TRBD1 matching over 9 bases. V lost 4 bases to trimming and J lost 2 bases; unmatched junction nucleotides: 7. The germline gives CDR1 MDHEN, CDR2 SYDVKM. This CDR3 is 16 amino acids long.

The rearrangement uses TRBV11-2 and TRBJ2-5; D is unclear. Trimming cost V 6 bases and J 5 bases, with 7 bases left between them. This CDR3 has 11 residues. Germline V gene sequence: CDR1 SGHAT, CDR2 FQNNGV. The chain's CDR3 is CASSPRETQYF. Written as DNA, the CDR3 is TGTGCCAGCAGTCCGCGGGAGACCCAGTACTTC. The full variable domain, its missing parts supplied by reference TRBV11-2 and TRBJ2-5, is EAGVAQSPRYKIIEKRQSVAFWCNPISGHATLYWYQQILGQGPKLLIQFQNNGVVDDSQLPKDRFSAERLKGVDSTLKIQPAKLEDSAVYLCASSPRETQYFGPGTRLLVL.

J is TRBJ2-3 and V is TRBV7-3; D is unresolved. Trimming removed 0 bases from V and 6 bases from J, with 4 bases in between. This CDR3 contains 12 residues. The germline CDR1 and CDR2 sequences are SGHTA and FQGTGA. The CDR3 DNA reads TGTGCCAGCAGCTTAACGTCGGATACGCAGTATTTT. Its translation is CASSLTSDTQYF.

The J gene is TRBJ2-7, the V gene TRBV27; D possibly corresponds to TRBD1 (5 bases). Trimming pared 2 bases from V and 2 bases from J, leaving 13 bases between. The CDR3 covers 15 residues. Germline CDR1 is MNHEY and CDR2 is SMNVEV (reference sequence). The CDR3 protein is CASSLMYAGTYEQYF. The DNA for the CDR3 is TGTGCCAGCAGTTTAATGTATGCAGGGACCTACGAGCAGTACTTC.

The rearrangement uses TRBV7-8 and TRBJ1-2, with a weak D call TRBD1 (6 bases). The CDR3 loop spans 15 amino acids. V was cut by 5 bases and J by 2 bases, with 15 bases left in between. Germline lookup yields CDR1 SGHVS and CDR2 FQNEAQ. CDR3: CASSPDRQLNYGYTF. The CDR3 nucleotides read TGTGCCAGCAGCCCGGACAGACAACTAAACTATGGCTACACCTTC.